These 24 T cell receptor beta chains were sequenced from one sample in a study of vaccination effects on CD4 cells after COVID-19. TCRdb's table, derived via immunoSEQ multiplex PCR, lists solely in-frame clones and lacks some. The table has under 85,000 clones, 60% to 85% seen once. These receptors have no identified antigens. Before sequencing, viral peptide pools were used by the ViraFEST assay to expand antigen-specific CD4+ T cells. Cells that had been cultured for approximately eleven days were the source of isolated CD4+ T cells. Either the mRNA-1273 or the BNT162b2 vaccine was given to participants as two doses. The starting material was CD4+ T cells from PBMCs cultured with HCoV-OC43 spike peptides, obtained after COVID-19 vaccination. The subset is: HCoV-OC43 spike overlapping peptide pool stimulation. The source is a human donor who received a COVID-19 vaccine.

The chain combines TRBV28 with TRBJ1-1, with a tentative D call TRBD1 (6 bases). V was shortened by 8 bases and J by 4 bases, with 17 bases between the two germline ends. The CDR3 covers 14 residues. Germline V gene data show CDR1 as MDHEN and CDR2 as SYDVKM. The CDR3 region is CASPDSLLSTEAFF. In nucleotides, the CDR3 is TGTGCCAGCCCGGACAGCCTACTGAGCACTGAAGCTTTCTTT.

The chain has TRBV7-7 and TRBJ2-3, with D perhaps TRBD2 (6 bases). With 5 bases removed from V and 1 base from J, the gap between germline ends came to 13 bases. This CDR3 region has 15 residues. Germline CDR1 and CDR2: SSHAT and FNYEAQ (reference sequence). The CDR3 sequence is CASSTSNSGTDTQYF. The CDR3 nucleotides read TGTGCCAGCAGCACTAGCAACTCTGGCACAGATACGCAGTATTTT.

V usage is TRBV2 and J usage is TRBJ2-3, with 11 bases lining up with TRBD2. Germline V gene data show CDR1 as SNHLY and CDR2 as FYNNEI. This CDR3 spans 15 amino acids. V trimming: 5 bases; J trimming: 4 bases; junction bases outside the gene matches: 5. CDR3 nucleotides: TGTGCCAGCAGTCACCAGGGACTAGCGGCAGATACGCAGTATTTT. It encodes CASSHQGLAADTQYF. The full variable domain, rest sourced from reference TRBV2 and TRBJ2-3, is EPEVTQTPSHQVTQMGQEVILRCVPISNHLYFYWYRQILGQKVEFLVSFYNNEISEKSEIFDDQFSVERPDGSNFTLKIRSTKLEDSAMYFCASSHQGLAADTQYFGPGTRLTVL.

J is TRBJ2-3 and V is TRBV18, with 12 bases matching TRBD2. V shed 3 bases and J 0 bases; nucleotides not matched to a gene: 1. The CDR3 runs to 16 residues. From germline, CDR1 is KGHSH and CDR2 LQKENI. CDR3 residues: CASSPGTSGSTDTQYF. As DNA, the CDR3 is TGTGCCAGCTCACCCGGGACTAGCGGGAGCACAGATACGCAGTATTTT.

The chain links TRBV28 to TRBJ1-2; tentative D call: TRBD1 (5 bases). The germline V gene encodes CDR1 MDHEN and CDR2 SYDVKM. There are 12 residues in the CDR3. V shed 6 bases and J shed 4 bases, with 9 bases lying between them. CDR3 bases: TGTGCCAGCAGGCCCGGGGGCTATGGCTACACCTTC. It codes for CASRPGGYGYTF.

The chain combines TRBV11-2 with TRBJ1-1; 9 positions match TRBD1. The trim removed 4 bases at V and 1 base at J, leaving 7 bases unmatched. The CDR3 has 16 residues. Germline lookup yields CDR1 SGHAT and CDR2 FQNNGV. The CDR3 region is CASSSRQGVKNTEAFF. In DNA, the CDR3 is TGTGCCAGCAGCTCCCGACAGGGGGTAAAGAACACTGAAGCTTTCTTT.

The DNA of the CDR3 is TGCGCCAGCAGCTTGGCCGGGGTGGGATCAAAACTGTTTTTT. Residues: CASSLAGVGSKLFF. The V gene is TRBV5-1, the J gene TRBJ1-4; unclear D gene. The V end lost 0 bases, the J end lost 10 bases, and 13 bases lay between the germline ends. Germline CDR1 reads SGHRS; CDR2 reads YFSETQ. The CDR3 covers 14 residues.

The chain links TRBV5-4 to TRBJ1-1; D is unclear. Trimming took off 0 bases at V and 4 bases at J, with 7 bases between the two ends. Germline V gene data show CDR1 as SGHNT and CDR2 as YYREEE (reference sequence). The CDR3 is 13 amino acids. This CDR3 is CASSLDRVTEAFF. CDR3 DNA sequence: TGTGCCAGCAGCTTGGATAGGGTCACTGAAGCTTTCTTT.

V gene TRBV4-1 combines with J gene TRBJ2-5, with 10 bases fitting TRBD2. Per germline, CDR1 MGHRA and CDR2 YSYEKL. The J segment lost 3 bases and the V segment lost 3 bases, leaving 1 base of the junction unmatched. The CDR3 loop spans 14 amino acids. CDR3 nucleotides: TGCGCCAGCAGCCACGGGACTAGCGAAGAGACCCAGTACTTC. Protein sequence: CASSHGTSEETQYF.

This clone appeared a single time. The rearrangement uses TRBV27 and TRBJ2-3, with D uncertain. The CDR3 sequence is 14 residues long. CDR1 and CDR2 (germline): MNHEY, SMNVEV (reference sequence). Deletions cut 6 bases from V and 0 bases from J, with 10 bases between. The chain's CDR3 is CASRLDISTDTQYF. The CDR3 region has the DNA TGTGCCAGCAGGCTCGACATTAGCACAGATACGCAGTATTTT.

The genes are TRBV27 and TRBJ2-3, with TRBD2 matching over 9 bases. V trimming: 6 bases; J trimming: 2 bases; junction bases outside the gene matches: 12. In germline, CDR1 is MNHEY, CDR2 SMNVEV (reference sequence). This CDR3 is 17 amino acids long. In nucleotides, the CDR3 is TGTGCCAGCAGGCCTTTGGATGCGGGGGGGCTCACAGATACGCAGTATTTT. Translated, it gives CASRPLDAGGLTDTQYF.

The chain combines TRBV28 with TRBJ1-2, with TRBD1 as a possible D gene (6 bases). The CDR3 spans 14 residues. V lost 6 bases and J 0 bases, leaving 11 bases between the germline ends. In germline, CDR1 is MDHEN, CDR2 SYDVKM. As DNA, the CDR3 is TGTGCCAGCAGCTCAGGGGCCGCTAACTATGGCTACACCTTC. Its translation is CASSSGAANYGYTF.

The chain combines TRBV7-3 with TRBJ2-2; maybe TRBD1 (5 bases). This CDR3 comprises 14 residues. Per the germline V gene, CDR1 is SGHTA and CDR2 is FQGTGA. V lost 5 bases and J 5 bases, leaving 12 bases between the germline ends. The CDR3 here is CASSPQTETGELFF. CDR3 sequence (DNA): TGTGCCAGCAGCCCCCAGACAGAAACCGGGGAGCTGTTTTTT.

The V gene is TRBV6-2 or TRBV6-3, the J gene TRBJ1-5, with a tentative D call TRBD1 (5 bases). Between the trimmed V and J ends, which lost 4 bases and 5 bases, there was a span of 12 bases. The CDR3 has 14 amino acids. Germline CDR1 and CDR2: MNHEY and SVGEGT. CDR3 bases: TGTGCCAGCAGTTTCCGACAGCCGGATCAGCCCCAGCATTTT. Its protein is CASSFRQPDQPQHF.

The chain recombines TRBV5-1 with TRBJ2-1; either TRBD1 or TRBD2 may supply D (5 bases each). Germline loops: CDR1 SGHRS, CDR2 YFSETQ. V lost 1 base and J 4 bases, leaving 12 bases between the germline ends. The CDR3 consists of 15 residues. The CDR3: CASSLRGRGYNEQFF. CDR3 DNA: TGCGCCAGCAGCTTGAGGGGTCGAGGGTACAATGAGCAGTTCTTC. Full variable domain (remainder filled in from reference TRBV5-1 and TRBJ2-1): KAGVTQTPRYLIKTRGQQVTLSCSPISGHRSVSWYQQTPGQGLQFLFEYFSETQRNKGNFPGRFSGRQFSNSRSEMNVSTLELGDSALYLCASSLRGRGYNEQFFGPGTRLTVL.

The chain recombines TRBV7-2 with TRBJ2-4; TRBD2 is a possible D gene (6 bases). V lost 1 base, J lost 3 bases, and 13 bases lay in between. Germline assignment: CDR1 SGHTA and CDR2 FQGNSA. This CDR3 is built from 16 residues. The CDR3 DNA follows: TGTGCCAGCAGCTTAGACGGGAGAACGGACAAAAACATTCAGTACTTC. Protein product: CASSLDGRTDKNIQYF.

The J gene is TRBJ1-2, the V gene TRBV2; weak D call: TRBD1 (5 bases). Trimming shortened V by 3 bases and J by 2 bases, and 10 bases separated the two germline ends. Per the germline V gene, CDR1 is SNHLY and CDR2 is FYNNEI. The CDR3 is 14 amino acids. The CDR3 DNA reads TGTGCCAGCAGTGACGCAGGGCGGAACTATGGCTACACCTTC. Translating gives CASSDAGRNYGYTF. Full variable domain (outside the CDR3, taken from reference TRBV2 and TRBJ1-2): EPEVTQTPSHQVTQMGQEVILRCVPISNHLYFYWYRQILGQKVEFLVSFYNNEISEKSEIFDDQFSVERPDGSNFTLKIRSTKLEDSAMYFCASSDAGRNYGYTFGSGTRLTVV.

V is TRBV7-3 and J is TRBJ1-3, with a weak D call TRBD1 (6 bases). CDR3 size: 18 residues. The germline V gene has CDR1 SGHTA and CDR2 FQGTGA. Trimming took 5 bases from V and 0 from J, leaving 20 bases between them. This chain's CDR3 is CASSRPPWTASSGNTIYF. Written as DNA, the CDR3 is TGTGCCAGCAGCCGCCCCCCCTGGACAGCCTCCTCTGGAAACACCATATATTTT.

The CDR3 here is CASSKTGNEQYV. In DNA form, the CDR3 reads TGTGCCAGCAGCAAGACAGGGAACGAGCAGTACGTC. The chain couples TRBV12-3 or TRBV12-4 to TRBJ2-7; 7 bases align to TRBD1. The CDR3 covers 12 residues. V lost 6 bases and J lost 5; bases outside the gene matches: 4.

This clone was counted only a few times. The rearrangement joins TRBV2 to TRBJ2-2; D possibly corresponds to TRBD1 (5 bases). The ends were cut back, 1 base at V and 6 bases at J, with 6 bases in the middle. The germline V gene encodes CDR1 SNHLY and CDR2 FYNNEI. The CDR3 length is 13 residues. CDR3 in amino acids: CASSEGRAGELFF. CDR3 bases: TGTGCCAGCAGTGAAGGCAGGGCCGGGGAGCTGTTTTTT.

The chain employs TRBV18 and TRBJ1-1; D might be TRBD1 (6 bases). The CDR3 is made up of 12 amino acids. Germline CDR1 and CDR2: KGHSH and LQKENI. Trimming stripped 6 bases from V and 1 base from J, with 6 bases between. The CDR3 here is CASSTGNTEAFF. The CDR3 DNA reads as TGTGCCAGCTCGACAGGGAACACTGAAGCTTTCTTT.

This chain uses TRBV5-1 with TRBJ1-2; possibly TRBD1 for D (5 bases). The germline V gene encodes CDR1 SGHRS and CDR2 YFSETQ. This CDR3 is 13 amino acids long. V lost 0 bases to trimming and J lost 6 bases, with 9 bases between them. DNA of the CDR3: TGCGCCAGCAGCTTGGGAGGGGTGGATGGCTACACCTTC. Encoded protein: CASSLGGVDGYTF.

The chain joins TRBV5-8 to TRBJ2-1; a possible D gene is TRBD2 (7 bases). Trimming pared 7 bases from V and 15 bases from J, leaving 26 bases between. Germline V gene sequence: CDR1 SGHTS, CDR2 YDEGEE. The CDR3 is 14 amino acids. The CDR3 nucleotides read TGTGCCAGCGTGTCAACGGGGGGCGTAAGGTTTGTGTTCTTC. Its translation: CASVSTGGVRFVFF.

This chain joins TRBV19 and TRBJ1-4; D may be TRBD1 (6 bases). This CDR3 contains 13 residues. The ends were cut back, 5 bases at V and 5 bases at J, with 9 bases in the middle. Germline V gene lookup returns CDR1 LNHDA and CDR2 SQIVND (reference sequence). Here the CDR3 DNA reads TGTGCCAGTAGTGGACAGAGCAATGAAAAACTGTTTTTT. This sequence encodes CASSGQSNEKLFF.